A single sample gave rise to the 6 T cell receptor beta chains below, sequenced in a study of patients and donors after allogeneic stem cell transplantation. Via MiXCR, TCRdb re-called the RT-PCR reads, giving one row per CDR3 protein. Found here are 900,000 to 1,000,000 distinct CDR3 sequences, under 20% of them singletons; the top ten hold around 6%. The material sequenced was blood, either unsorted or a sorted T cell fraction (not recorded which). The receptors here all came from a human donor who was either an allogeneic HSCT recipient or a stem cell or donor lymphocyte infusion donor (not recorded which). It is not recorded whose cells these are; they may come from a transplant donor.

This clonotype has a count of ten or more. The V and J genes are TRBV12-3 or TRBV12-4 and TRBJ2-1; 8 positions agree with TRBD2. The CDR3 sequence is 14 residues long. V was pared by 5 bases and J by 5 bases, with 5 bases of the junction left unmatched. The CDR3, as DNA: TGTGCCAGCAGTCGGCCGGGACTAGACAATGAGCAGTTCTTC. Its translation is CASSRPGLDNEQFF.

This clonotype has just a few counts. A much larger clone lies one base from this, so it may be a read error. The rearrangement joins TRBV27 to TRBJ1-1, with D possibly being TRBD1 (5 bases). The V and J ends lost 8 bases and 1 base respectively, with 5 bases between them. This CDR3 contains 11 residues. Germline CDR1 MNHEY, CDR2 SMNVEV (reference sequence). The CDR3 DNA reads as TGTGCCAGCGGGACGAACACTGAAGCTTTCTTT. Amino acid sequence: CASGTNTEAFF.

This clonotype was seen a few times. The chain uses TRBV7-2 and TRBJ2-5, with a tentative D call TRBD1 (6 bases). The V gene lost 6 bases and the J gene lost 4 bases, with 15 bases spanning the gap. The CDR3 is 14 amino acids. Germline V gene lookup returns CDR1 SGHTA and CDR2 FQGNSA. CDR3 DNA sequence: TGTGCCAGCAGACGCATACAGGGTATAGAGACCCAGTACTTC. Amino acid sequence: CASRRIQGIETQYF.

The CDR3 reads CSVGRGLADTQYF. CDR3 in DNA: TGCAGCGTCGGCAGGGGGCTTGCAGATACGCAGTATTTT. This chain links TRBV29-1 with TRBJ2-3, with 8 positions matching TRBD1. Germline CDR1 and CDR2: SQVTM and ANQGSEA. The V and J ends lost 6 bases and 4 bases, in that order; junction bases with no gene match: 6. This CDR3 contains 13 residues.

CDR3 in amino acids: CASSQEGQGATYEQYF. The CDR3 DNA sequence: TGTGCCAGCAGCCAGGAGGGACAGGGGGCAACCTACGAGCAGTACTTC. This sequence joins TRBV4-2 and TRBJ2-7, with 12 bases fitting TRBD1. The junction had 5 bases not matched to a gene; V was cut back by 3 bases and J by 2 bases. The V gene's germline CDR1 is LGHNA and CDR2 YNFKEQ. The length of the CDR3 is 16 residues.

This clonotype was observed a handful of times. V usage is TRBV20-1 and J usage is TRBJ1-2; tentative D call: TRBD1 (5 bases). The V and J ends lost 1 base and 7 bases respectively, with 16 bases between them. Germline CDR1 DFQATT, CDR2 SNEGSKA (reference sequence). The CDR3 length is 14 residues. Written as DNA, the CDR3 is TGCAGTGCTAGAGCAGGGAGGGGTCTTGTTGGCTACACCTTC. Encoded protein: CSARAGRGLVGYTF.